Listed below are T cell receptor beta chains from one sample, sequenced in a study of siplizumab effects on memory and regulatory T cells. Clones were read by immunoSEQ multiplex PCR, and TCRdb kept only the in-frame ones, dropping some. The table has 99,000 or so clones, about 92% seen once. Sequenced input: CD4+ T cells sorted from blood. The receptors were gathered from a human donor in good health. Both conserved end residues are part of each CDR3. The D gene is left open where the match is weak. Part of the rows lack a size; the others show once, few, many or a class for expanded clones.

d_gene,abundance,j_gene,v_gene,len,CDR3aa,CDR3nt
.,.,TRBJ2-7,TRBV27,15,CASSFVGAGYDEQYF,TGTGCCAGCAGTTTTGTGGGCGCAGGTTATGACGAGCAGTACTTC
.,once,TRBJ1-2,TRBV5-1,14,CASSLGQGGYGYTF,TGCGCCAGCAGCTTGGGGCAGGGCGGCTATGGCTACACCTTC
.,.,TRBJ2-7,TRBV30,12,CAWNKPRYEQYF,TGTGCCTGGAATAAACCCCGTTACGAGCAGTACTTC
.,.,TRBJ1-3,TRBV29-1,13,CSVEVAAGNTIYF,TGCAGCGTTGAAGTGGCCGCTGGAAACACCATATATTTT
TRBD2,.,TRBJ2-3,TRBV10-3,13,CAIGGTSTDTQYF,TGTGCCATCGGGGGGACTAGTACAGATACGCAGTATTTT
.,.,TRBJ2-2,TRBV6-6,16,CASSYGQGESAGSCFF,.
.,.,TRBJ2-1,TRBV10-3,15,CAISESADSYNEQFF,TGTGCCATCAGTGAGTCGGCAGATTCCTACAATGAGCAGTTCTTC
TRBD2,.,TRBJ2-3,TRBV18,15,CASSEGLAGRDTQYF,TGTGCCAGCTCAGAAGGACTAGCGGGGAGAGATACGCAGTATTTT
.,once,TRBJ2-2,TRBV18,16,CASSPASGSLAGELFF,TGTGCCAGCTCACCAGCCTCCGGGAGTTTGGCCGGGGAGCTGTTTTTT
TRBD2,.,TRBJ2-7,TRBV28,15,CASSPESGGFVEQYF,TGTGCCAGCAGTCCCGAGTCGGGGGGTTTCGTCGAGCAGTACTTC
.,once,TRBJ1-4,TRBV6-5,14,CASSSDATHEKLFF,TGTGCCAGCAGTTCTGACGCGACCCATGAAAAACTGTTTTTT
.,.,TRBJ2-2,TRBV7-9,13,CASSLGPSGELFF,TGTGCCAGCAGCTTAGGTCCGTCCGGGGAGCTGTTTTTT
TRBD1,.,TRBJ2-3,TRBV13,15,CASSQGARGRDTQYF,TGTGCCAGCAGCCAAGGAGCCAGGGGGCGTGATACGCAGTATTTT
TRBD1,.,TRBJ2-7,TRBV9,15,CASSVSTGGMGEQYF,TGTGCCAGCAGCGTATCAACAGGGGGTATGGGCGAGCAGTACTTC
.,.,TRBJ1-5,TRBV6-6,13,CASSYGGNQPQHF,TGTGCCAGCAGTTACGGGGGGAATCAGCCCCAGCATTTT
TRBD2,.,TRBJ2-5,TRBV4-1,18,CASSLTSGGASLRETQYF,TGCGCCAGCAGCCTGACTAGCGGGGGGGCCTCGTTGAGGGAGACCCAGTACTTC
TRBD2,.,TRBJ2-1,TRBV7-2,16,CASSSGLAGAGNEQFF,TGTGCCAGCAGCTCCGGACTAGCGGGGGCGGGAAATGAGCAGTTCTTC
TRBD2,.,TRBJ2-1,TRBV5-4,17,CASSLRTSETRYNEQFF,TGTGCCAGCAGCTTGAGGACTAGCGAGACCAGATACAATGAGCAGTTCTTC
TRBD2,.,TRBJ2-7,TRBV5-4,15,CASSPPSGGHYEQYF,TGTGCCAGCAGCCCGCCAAGCGGGGGACACTACGAGCAGTACTTC
.,.,TRBJ2-2,TRBV10-3,18,CAISESRLKAANTGELFF,TGTGCCATCAGTGAGTCGAGATTAAAGGCAGCGAACACCGGGGAGCTGTTTTTT